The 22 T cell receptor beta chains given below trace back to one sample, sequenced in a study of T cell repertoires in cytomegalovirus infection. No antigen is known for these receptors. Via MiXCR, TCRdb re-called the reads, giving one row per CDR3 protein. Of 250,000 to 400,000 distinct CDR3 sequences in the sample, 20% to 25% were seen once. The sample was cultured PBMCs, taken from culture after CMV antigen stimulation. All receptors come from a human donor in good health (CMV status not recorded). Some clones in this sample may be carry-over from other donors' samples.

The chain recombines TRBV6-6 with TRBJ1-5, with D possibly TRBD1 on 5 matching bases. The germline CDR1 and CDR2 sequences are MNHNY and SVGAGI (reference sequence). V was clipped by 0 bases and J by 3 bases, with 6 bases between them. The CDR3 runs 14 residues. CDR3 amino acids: CASSYSDTNQPQHF. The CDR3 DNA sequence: TGTGCCAGCAGTTACTCGGACACCAATCAGCCCCAGCATTTT.

DNA of the CDR3: TGCAGCGTCGGACATGTCAAAAACATTCAGTACTTC. Translating gives CSVGHVKNIQYF. The rearrangement links TRBV29-1 to TRBJ2-4, with a weak D call TRBD1 (5 bases). With 6 bases removed from V and 3 bases from J, the gap between germline ends came to 9 bases. The CDR3 runs 12 residues. Germline values: CDR1 SQVTM, CDR2 ANQGSEA. Full variable domain (missing parts from reference TRBV29-1 and TRBJ2-4): SAVISQKPSRDICQRGTSLTIQCQVDSQVTMMFWYRQQPGQSLTLIATANQGSEATYESGFVIDKFPISRPNLTFSTLTVSNMSPEDSSIYLCSVGHVKNIQYFGAGTRLSVL.

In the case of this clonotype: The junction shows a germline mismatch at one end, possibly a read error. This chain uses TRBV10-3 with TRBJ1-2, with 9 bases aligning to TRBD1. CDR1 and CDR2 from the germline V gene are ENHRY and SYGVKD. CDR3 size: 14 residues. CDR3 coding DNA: TGTGCCATCAGTACGGACAGGGGTGCCTATGGCTTCACCTTC. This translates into CAISTDRGAYGFTF.

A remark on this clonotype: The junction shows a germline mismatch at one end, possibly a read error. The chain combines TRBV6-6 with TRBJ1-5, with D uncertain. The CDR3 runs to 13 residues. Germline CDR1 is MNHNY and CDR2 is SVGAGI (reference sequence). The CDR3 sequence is CANSYSRDQPQHF. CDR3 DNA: TGTGCCAACAGTTACTCGAGAGATCAGCCCCAGCATTTT.

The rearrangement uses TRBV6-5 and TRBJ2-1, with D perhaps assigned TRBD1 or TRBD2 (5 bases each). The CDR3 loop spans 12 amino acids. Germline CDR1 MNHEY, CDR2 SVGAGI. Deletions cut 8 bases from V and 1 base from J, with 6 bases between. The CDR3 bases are TGTGCCAGCTGGGGGTCCTACAATGAGCAGTTCTTC. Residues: CASWGSYNEQFF.

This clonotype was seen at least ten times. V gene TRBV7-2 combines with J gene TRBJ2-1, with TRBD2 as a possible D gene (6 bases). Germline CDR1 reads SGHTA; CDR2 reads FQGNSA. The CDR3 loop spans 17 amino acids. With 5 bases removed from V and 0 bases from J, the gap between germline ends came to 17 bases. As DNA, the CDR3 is TGTGCCAGCAGCCTAAACCCTAGCGCAAGCTCCTACAATGAGCAGTTCTTC. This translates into CASSLNPSASSYNEQFF. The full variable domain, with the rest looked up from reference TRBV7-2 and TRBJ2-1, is GAGVSQSPSNKVTEKGKDVELRCDPISGHTALYWYRQSLGQGLEFLIYFQGNSAPDKSGLPSDRFSAERTGGSVSTLTIQRTQQEDSAVYLCASSLNPSASSYNEQFFGPGTRLTVL.

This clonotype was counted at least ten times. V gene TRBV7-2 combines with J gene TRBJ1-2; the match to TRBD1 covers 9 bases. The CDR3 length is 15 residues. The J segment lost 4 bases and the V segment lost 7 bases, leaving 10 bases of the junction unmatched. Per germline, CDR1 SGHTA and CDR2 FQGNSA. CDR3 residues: CASTSSGQGGYGYTF. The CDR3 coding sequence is TGTGCCAGCACCTCTTCGGGACAGGGTGGCTATGGCTACACCTTC.

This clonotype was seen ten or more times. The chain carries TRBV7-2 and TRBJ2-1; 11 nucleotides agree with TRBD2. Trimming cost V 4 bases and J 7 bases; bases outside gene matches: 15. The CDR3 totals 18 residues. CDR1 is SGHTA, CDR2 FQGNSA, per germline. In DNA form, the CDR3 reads TGTGCCAGCAGCTCCCGGGGGGGGGCTAGCGGGAGGTTTAATGAGCAGTTCTTC. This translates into CASSSRGGASGRFNEQFF.

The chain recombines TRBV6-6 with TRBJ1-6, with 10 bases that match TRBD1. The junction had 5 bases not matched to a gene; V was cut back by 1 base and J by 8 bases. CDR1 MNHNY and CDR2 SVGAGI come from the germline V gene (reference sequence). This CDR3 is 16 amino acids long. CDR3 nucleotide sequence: TGTGCCAGCAGTTACTACGTGACAGGGGGCCATTCACCCCTCCACTTT. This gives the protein CASSYYVTGGHSPLHF.

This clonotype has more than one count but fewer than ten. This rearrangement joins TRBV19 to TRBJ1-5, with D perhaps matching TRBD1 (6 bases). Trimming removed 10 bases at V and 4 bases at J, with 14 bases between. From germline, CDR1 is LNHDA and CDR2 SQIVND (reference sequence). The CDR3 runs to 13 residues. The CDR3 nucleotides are TGTGCCACCACAGGGTATCAAAATCAGCCCCAGCATTTT. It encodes CATTGYQNQPQHF.

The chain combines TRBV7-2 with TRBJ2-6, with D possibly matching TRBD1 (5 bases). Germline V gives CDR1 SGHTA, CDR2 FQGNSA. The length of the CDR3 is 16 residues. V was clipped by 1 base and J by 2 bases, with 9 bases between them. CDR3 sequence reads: CASSLGRGAGANVLTF. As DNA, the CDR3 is TGTGCCAGCAGCTTAGGAAGGGGCGCTGGGGCCAACGTCCTGACTTTC.

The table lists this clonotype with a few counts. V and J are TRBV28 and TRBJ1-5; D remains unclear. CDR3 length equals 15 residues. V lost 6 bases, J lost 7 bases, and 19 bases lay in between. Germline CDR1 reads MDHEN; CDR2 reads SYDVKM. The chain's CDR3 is CASRTDRPFRQPQHF. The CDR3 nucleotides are TGTGCCAGCAGGACCGATAGACCTTTCAGGCAGCCCCAGCATTTT.

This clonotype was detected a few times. The CDR3 protein is CASSLEASRQETQYF. The CDR3 nucleotides are TGTGCCAGCAGTTTAGAGGCTAGTCGGCAAGAGACCCAGTACTTC. The chain employs TRBV28 and TRBJ2-5; D is uncertain. Germline values: CDR1 MDHEN, CDR2 SYDVKM. CDR3 length: 15 amino acids. The V and J ends lost 2 bases and 2 bases respectively, with 12 bases between them.

CDR3 in DNA: TGTGCCAGCAGTTTTCTTCGAGGGGCTAGCGGGAGTTCCTACGAGCAGTACTTC. Amino acid sequence: CASSFLRGASGSSYEQYF. The chain is built from TRBV27 and TRBJ2-7; 10 bases map to TRBD2. CDR1 and CDR2 (germline): MNHEY, SMNVEV (reference sequence). The CDR3 sequence is 18 residues long. J was trimmed by 1 base and V by 3 bases; bases with no gene match: 12.

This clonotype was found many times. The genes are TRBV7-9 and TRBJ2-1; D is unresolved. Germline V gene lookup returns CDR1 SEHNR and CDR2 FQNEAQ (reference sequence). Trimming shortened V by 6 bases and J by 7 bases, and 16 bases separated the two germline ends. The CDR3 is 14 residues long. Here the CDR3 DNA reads TGTGCCAGCAGACTATCCGGAATTGGTAATGAGCAGTTCTTC. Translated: CASRLSGIGNEQFF.

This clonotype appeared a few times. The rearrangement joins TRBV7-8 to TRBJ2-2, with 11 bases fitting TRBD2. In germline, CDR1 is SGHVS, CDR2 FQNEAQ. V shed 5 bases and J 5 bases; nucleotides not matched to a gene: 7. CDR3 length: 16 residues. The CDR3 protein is CASSPRTSGGTGELFF. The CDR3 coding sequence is TGTGCCAGCAGCCCCCGTACTAGCGGGGGAACCGGGGAGCTGTTTTTT.

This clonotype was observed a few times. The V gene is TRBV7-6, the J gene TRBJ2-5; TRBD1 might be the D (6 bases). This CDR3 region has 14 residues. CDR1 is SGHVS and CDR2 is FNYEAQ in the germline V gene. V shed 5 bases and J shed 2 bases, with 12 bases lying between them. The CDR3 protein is CASSLGQRQETQYF. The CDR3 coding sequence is TGTGCCAGCAGCCTCGGACAGAGACAAGAGACCCAGTACTTC.

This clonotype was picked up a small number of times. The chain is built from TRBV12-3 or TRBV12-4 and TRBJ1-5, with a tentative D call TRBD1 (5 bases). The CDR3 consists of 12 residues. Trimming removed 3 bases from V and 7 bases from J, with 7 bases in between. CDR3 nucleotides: TGTGCCAGCAGTTTTGGGGGGCAGCCCCAGCATTTT. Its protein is CASSFGGQPQHF.

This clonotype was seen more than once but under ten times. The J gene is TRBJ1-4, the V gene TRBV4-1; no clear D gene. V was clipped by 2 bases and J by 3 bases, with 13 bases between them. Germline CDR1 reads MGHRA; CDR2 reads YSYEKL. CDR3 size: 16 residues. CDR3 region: CASSQSLSRPNEKLFF. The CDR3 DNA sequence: TGCGCCAGCAGCCAAAGTCTATCAAGGCCTAATGAAAAACTGTTTTTT.

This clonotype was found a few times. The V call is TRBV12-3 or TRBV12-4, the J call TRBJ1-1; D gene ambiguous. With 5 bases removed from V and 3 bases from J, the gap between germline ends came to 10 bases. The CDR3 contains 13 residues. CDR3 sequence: CASSASGYTEAFF. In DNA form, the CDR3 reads TGTGCCAGCAGTGCGTCGGGTTACACTGAAGCTTTCTTT.

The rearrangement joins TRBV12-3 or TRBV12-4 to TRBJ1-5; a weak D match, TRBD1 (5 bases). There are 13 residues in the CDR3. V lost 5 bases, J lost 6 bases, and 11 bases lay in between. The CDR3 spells CASSIGGRQPQHF. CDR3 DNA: TGTGCCAGCAGTATCGGGGGACGTCAGCCCCAGCATTTT.

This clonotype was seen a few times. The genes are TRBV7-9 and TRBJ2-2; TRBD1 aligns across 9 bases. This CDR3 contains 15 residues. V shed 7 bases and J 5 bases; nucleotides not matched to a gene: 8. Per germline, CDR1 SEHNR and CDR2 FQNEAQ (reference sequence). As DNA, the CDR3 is TGTGCCAGCACCGGAGACAGGGGGTGGACCGGGGAGCTGTTTTTT. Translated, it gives CASTGDRGWTGELFF.